This T cell receptor (beta chain) was captured in a study of T cell repertoires in cytomegalovirus infection. As regards this clonotype: Its specificity is unknown.

MiXCR, run by TCRdb on the reads, gives a single entry per CDR3 protein. Of roughly 730,000 distinct CDR3 sequences in the sample, roughly 36% were seen once. The V gene's germline CDR1 is DFQATT and CDR2 SNEGSKA (reference sequence). V shed 5 bases and J 2 bases; nucleotides not matched to a gene: 6. CDR3 length: 13 amino acids. The chain is built from TRBV20-1 and TRBJ2-7; 7 positions agree with TRBD1. The input for sequencing was cultured PBMCs, taken from culture after CMV antigen stimulation. The sequence derives from a human donor in good health (CMV status not recorded). Some clones in this sample may be carry-over from other donors' samples. The CDR3 sequence is CSAPPQGAYEQYF. CDR3 DNA sequence: TGCAGTGCTCCCCCTCAGGGGGCCTACGAGCAGTACTTC.